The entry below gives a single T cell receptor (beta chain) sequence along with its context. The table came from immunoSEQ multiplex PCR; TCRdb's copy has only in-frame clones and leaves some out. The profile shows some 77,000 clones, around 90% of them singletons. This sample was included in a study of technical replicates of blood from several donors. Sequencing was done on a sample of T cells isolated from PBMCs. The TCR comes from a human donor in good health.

The CDR3 protein is CASRRGGNSYNEQFF. The CDR3 coding sequence is TGTGCCAGCCGTCGCGGGGGCAACTCCTACAATGAGCAGTTCTTC. The J gene is TRBJ2-1, the V gene TRBV28; a possible D gene is TRBD2 (7 bases). CDR1 MDHEN and CDR2 SYDVKM come from the germline V gene. The CDR3 consists of 15 residues. With 8 bases removed from V and 0 bases from J, the gap between germline ends came to 14 bases.